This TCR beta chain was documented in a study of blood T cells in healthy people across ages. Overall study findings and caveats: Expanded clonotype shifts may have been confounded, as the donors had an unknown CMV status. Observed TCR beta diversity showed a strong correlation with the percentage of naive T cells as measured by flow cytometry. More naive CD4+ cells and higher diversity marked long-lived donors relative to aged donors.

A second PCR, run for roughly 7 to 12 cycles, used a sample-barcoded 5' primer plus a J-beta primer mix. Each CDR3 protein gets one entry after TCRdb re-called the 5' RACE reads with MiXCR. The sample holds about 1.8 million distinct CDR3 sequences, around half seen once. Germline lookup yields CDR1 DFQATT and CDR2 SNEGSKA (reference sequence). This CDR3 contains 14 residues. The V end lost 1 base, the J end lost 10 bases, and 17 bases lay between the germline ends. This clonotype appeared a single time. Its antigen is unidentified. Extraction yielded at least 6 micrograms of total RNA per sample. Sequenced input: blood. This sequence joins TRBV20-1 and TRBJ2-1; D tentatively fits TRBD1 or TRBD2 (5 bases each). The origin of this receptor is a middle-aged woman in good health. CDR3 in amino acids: CSARGEGSSYEQFF. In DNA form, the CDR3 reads TGCAGTGCTAGAGGAGAGGGGAGCTCCTACGAGCAGTTCTTC.